This T cell receptor (beta chain) was recorded in a study of blood T cell repertoires in COVID-19. Background on the study: From T cells, B-cell-depleted T cells, or PBMCs came the material, which was cDNA or gDNA.

In this sample, this clone turned up many times. As processed by the authors: Reference gene primer amplification gave nucleated cell count estimates. The method was immunoSEQ multiplex PCR; TCRdb's version includes in-frame clones alone and lacks a portion of them. V, J and clone size derive from that table, while D and trimming were established from the DNA sequence. The sample shows 300,000 to 400,000 clones, 70% to 90% of them seen only once. CDR1 and CDR2 (germline): SGHRS, YFSETQ. V lost 0 bases to trimming and J lost 2 bases, with 9 bases between them. The CDR3 is made up of 15 amino acids. The sequenced sample consisted of peripheral blood. This sequence was found in a human donor in a cohort sampled during active COVID-19. The chain combines TRBV5-1 with TRBJ1-5; perhaps TRBD1 as D (5 bases). DNA for the CDR3: TGCGCCAGCAGCTTGGCGGGGGTTGGCAATCAGCCCCAGCATTTT. This codes for CASSLAGVGNQPQHF.